Listed below are T cell receptor beta chains from one sample, sequenced in a study of OX40 agonist ivuxolimab in advanced cancers. Generated by immunoSEQ multiplex PCR, the TCRdb table keeps only in-frame clones and is missing some. The top ten clones hold 15% to 20% of a sample with about 75,000 clones, roughly 85% of them seen once. The sequencing here drew on CD4+ or CD8+ T cells sorted from blood, taken in a trial of the OX40 agonist ivuxolimab. The receptors here all came from an adult with an advanced solid tumor such as melanoma, head and neck, liver or kidney cancer. Both conserved end residues are part of each CDR3.

V	J	CDR3
TRBV15	TRBJ2-7	CATSREPLSEQYF
TRBV7-9	TRBJ2-5	CASSLARLVKETQYF
TRBV28	TRBJ2-7	CASRDQGPYEQYF
TRBV5-1	TRBJ1-5	CASSLETGMKPQHF
TRBV7-9	TRBJ2-3	CASSSGLSPTDTQYF
TRBV6-1	TRBJ2-4	CASLGENGKNIQYF
TRBV19	TRBJ2-2	CASSPRSTTNTGELFF
TRBV6-1	TRBJ1-1	CASSATKNTEAFF
TRBV7-9	TRBJ2-3	CATARTSGSTDTQYF
TRBV9	TRBJ1-5	CASSATGTGVQPQHF
TRBV27	TRBJ2-7	CASSFRGAGGLLLAYEQYF
TRBV7-6	TRBJ1-2	CASSTYNYGYTF
TRBV28	TRBJ2-1	CASSGSGILNEQFF
TRBV6-1	TRBJ2-5	CASSPGDWTQYF
TRBV7-2	TRBJ1-4	CASSLGDSENEKLFF
TRBV5-1	TRBJ1-1	CASSSGQFLLDTEAFF
TRBV5-1	TRBJ2-7	CASSPGDYSYEQYF
TRBV29-1	TRBJ2-7	CSVGREDEQYF
TRBV5-8	TRBJ2-1	CASSLAGLSYNEQFF
TRBV11-3	TRBJ1-1	CASSFGGENTEAFF
TRBV7-9	TRBJ2-7	CASSSQGGTDYEQYF
TRBV14	TRBJ1-2	CASSRTGGAYNYGYTF
TRBV29-1	TRBJ2-7	CSVAGDGYEQYF
TRBV10-3	TRBJ2-1	CATLTSGRLNEQFF
TRBV9	TRBJ2-3	CASSVGFADGTDTQYF
TRBV2	TRBJ2-1	CASGALGSNEQFF
TRBV10-1	TRBJ2-1	CASSLRRTSGLGYNEQFF
TRBV28	TRBJ2-2	CASSPLPLGLAVNTGELFF
TRBV11-2	TRBJ1-5	CASSLGGHQPQHF
TRBV7-9	TRBJ2-7	CASSASGTGAYEQYF
TRBV11-2	TRBJ2-2	CASSRPGTGDTGELFF
TRBV11-3	TRBJ2-1	CASSLGYNEQFF
TRBV23-1	TRBJ2-7	CASSNQPDRLTYEQYF
TRBV6-5	TRBJ1-4	CASSYFPANEKLFF
TRBV14	-	CASSQDPSPLNGYYEQYF
TRBV29-1	TRBJ2-5	CSVDIVSRTGLETQYF
TRBV2	TRBJ1-4	CASNRGGGEKLFF
TRBV11-1	TRBJ2-3	CASSLVGTSTDTQYF
TRBV5-5	TRBJ1-4	CASSFPGQLSEKLFF
TRBV18	TRBJ2-6	CASSPTQGAGHVLTF
TRBV19	TRBJ2-1	CATGLGLFNEQFF
TRBV19	TRBJ1-1	CASSIFGRGPTFEAFF
TRBV2	TRBJ2-5	CTSSEARAGETQYF
TRBV5-1	TRBJ2-5	CASSWRLQETQYF
TRBV6-6	TRBJ2-1	CAIRDSHNEQFF
TRBV19	TRBJ2-3	CASSGLAGGSTDTQYF
TRBV2	TRBJ2-2	CASRVGTRKGGELFF
TRBV7-6	TRBJ2-7	CASSFGIAGALSYEQYF
TRBV23-1	TRBJ2-7	CASSYQNRGWAYEQYF
TRBV6-5	TRBJ1-4	CASSVLSRQGEKLFF
TRBV7-2	TRBJ1-5	CASSKRGNQPQHF
TRBV19	TRBJ2-7	CASSVQGAYYEQYF
TRBV6-1	TRBJ2-1	CASSGLTGGYGRENEQFF
TRBV6-6	TRBJ1-6	CASSNLGTANNSPLHF
TRBV5-1	TRBJ2-5	CASSLNPSQETQYF
TRBV7-9	TRBJ2-2	CASSPGSTNTGELFF
TRBV5-1	TRBJ2-5	CASNKGGLPQETQYF
TRBV6-5	TRBJ1-5	CASSARDRNQPQHF
TRBV14	TRBJ2-7	CASSQTLDSYEQYF